This T cell receptor beta chain derives from a study of memory CD4+ T cells and cytomegalovirus serostatus. Study-wide results and limits: A US-trained random forest predicted CMV serostatus with median AUC about 0.92.

CDR1 is SGHRS, CDR2 YFSETQ, per germline. The CDR3 totals 15 residues. V gave up 5 bases and J gave up 3 bases; unmatched junction bases: 7. Clones were read by immunoSEQ multiplex PCR, and TCRdb kept only the in-frame ones, dropping some. The repertoire holds some 95,000 clones, with over 70% as singletons. Single viable CD3+CD4+CD8-CD45RO+ cells were sorted as the memory CD4+ T cells. CD4+ T cells were isolated by positive magnetic selection. A few counts support this clone. Its cognate antigen is unknown. The sample consisted of memory CD4+ T cells from blood. The clonotype was recovered from an adult in good health and CMV-seropositive. The chain has TRBV5-1 and TRBJ1-4; TRBD1 matches at 7 bases. The CDR3: CASSATGTANEKLFF. The CDR3 DNA follows: TGCGCCAGCAGTGCTACCGGGACAGCTAATGAAAAACTGTTTTTT.